Listed here are 10 T cell receptor beta chains from one sample, sequenced in a study of T cells in Graves' hyperthyroidism and ophthalmopathy. TCR beta CDR3 regions were amplified from RNA transcripts. When the TCR CDR3 underwent first-round RT-PCR, the HTBI primer set was used. TCRdb ran MiXCR on the multiplex PCR reads and lists one entry per CDR3 protein. The data hold some 360,000 distinct CDR3 sequences, with about 15% observed a single time. The specimen sequenced was blood. These receptor sequences come from a woman aged 55-69 years with Graves' hyperthyroidism.

This clonotype occurred many times. This chain links TRBV7-2 with TRBJ2-7; perhaps TRBD1 as D (5 bases). Germline CDR1 SGHTA, CDR2 FQGNSA. There are 14 residues in the CDR3. The V and J ends lost 4 bases and 6 bases respectively, with 16 bases between them. CDR3 sequence: CASSSRQSRGEQYF. In DNA, the CDR3 is TGTGCCAGCAGCTCGAGACAGTCCCGTGGCGAGCAGTACTTC.

This clonotype was detected many times. The V call is TRBV3-1, the J call TRBJ2-7; D perhaps matches TRBD1 (5 bases). The CDR3 spans 15 residues. Germline CDR1 is LGHDT and CDR2 is YNNKEL (reference sequence). The V end was cut by 3 bases, the J end by 2 bases, with 14 bases between. The CDR3 here is CASSQRGQGAYEQYF. The CDR3 DNA reads as TGTGCCAGCAGCCAGCGTGGTCAGGGTGCCTACGAGCAGTACTTC.

The sample holds many counts of this clonotype. CDR3 region: CASVYTLRTEAFF. CDR3 DNA sequence: TGTGCCAGCGTTTACACCCTGAGGACTGAAGCTTTCTTT. This rearrangement joins TRBV2 to TRBJ1-1, with D unresolved. The CDR3 has 13 residues. Germline V lookup: CDR1 SNHLY, CDR2 FYNNEI. With 8 bases removed from V and 5 bases from J, the gap between germline ends came to 15 bases.

This clonotype has a handful of counts. This sequence joins TRBV9 and TRBJ1-3, with 8 positions matching TRBD1. Germline CDR1 and CDR2: SGDLS and YYNGEE. The ends lost 3 bases at V and 2 bases at J; junction bases unmatched: 7. This CDR3 region has 16 residues. The CDR3 DNA reads as TGTGCCAGCAGCGCCACAGGGGGAGAAGCTGGAAACACCATATATTTT. It is translated as CASSATGGEAGNTIYF.

On this clonotype: The junction shows a germline mismatch at one end, possibly a read error. The V gene is TRBV7-6, the J gene TRBJ2-1; 9 nucleotides line up with TRBD1. Germline V lookup: CDR1 SGHVS, CDR2 FNYEAQ. The CDR3 runs to 14 residues. CDR3 sequence reads: CASNLEGQGSEQFF. Written as DNA, the CDR3 is TGTGCCAGCAACTTAGAGGGACAGGGTAGTGAGCAGTTCTTC.

This chain links TRBV9 with TRBJ2-3, with D maybe TRBD2 (6 bases). Germline V gives CDR1 SGDLS, CDR2 YYNGEE. The V and J ends lost 1 base and 2 bases respectively, with 11 bases between them. The CDR3 runs 15 residues. The CDR3 DNA follows: TGTGCCAGCAGCGTATCGGGACTCCACACAGATACGCAGTATTTT. Its translation: CASSVSGLHTDTQYF.

This clonotype was counted many times. The rearrangement links TRBV30 to TRBJ2-5; a weak D match, TRBD2 (6 bases). CDR3 length: 13 amino acids. Germline-derived CDR1 and CDR2 are GTSNPN and SVGIG (reference sequence). V was trimmed by 3 bases and J by 1 base, leaving 9 bases between them. CDR3: CAWRDYIQETQYF. As DNA, the CDR3 is TGTGCCTGGAGGGACTATATCCAAGAGACCCAGTACTTC.

As to this clonotype: A read error may explain this, as a much larger clone is one base away. The rearrangement uses TRBV29-1 and TRBJ2-5; a possible D gene is TRBD2 (6 bases). The J call is uncertain, as TRBJ2-1 better fits the DNA end. The V gene's germline CDR1 is SQVTM and CDR2 ANQGSEA. There are 17 residues in the CDR3. The CDR3, as DNA: TGCAGCGTAAAAGGCGGGATAGGTTATCTCACCCAAGAGACCCAGTTCTTC. This gives the protein CSVKGGIGYLTQETQFF.

This clonotype was observed many times. This chain connects TRBV30 to TRBJ2-3; 15 bases map to TRBD2. J gave up 5 bases and V 4 bases, and 7 bases lay outside the gene matches. CDR1 and CDR2 from the germline V gene are GTSNPN and SVGIG (reference sequence). The CDR3 loop spans 16 amino acids. CDR3 loop: CAWTHGLAGGGDTQYF. The DNA for the CDR3 is TGTGCCTGGACTCACGGACTAGCGGGAGGGGGAGATACGCAGTATTTT.

Note on this clonotype: This CDR3 is missing its conserved last phenylalanine or tryptophan, likely due to a read error. J is TRBJ1-1 and V is TRBV18; no firm D call. This CDR3 contains 14 residues. V was clipped by 2 bases and J by 1 base, with 8 bases between them. CDR1 and CDR2 from the germline V gene are KGHSH and LQKENI. CDR3 residues: CASSPGKENTEAFL. CDR3 DNA: TGTGCCAGCTCACCAGGAAAAGAGAACACTGAAGCTTTCCTT.